The next 32 T cell receptor beta chains were all read from a single sample in a study of shared clonotypes between healthy human individuals. Naive CD8 cells lacked CD45RO and underwent positive selection for CCR7, leaving out terminally differentiated effector memory CD45RA+ cells. TCRdb keeps only in-frame clones here, not all; method: immunoSEQ multiplex PCR. The sample has 2 million to 2.5 million clones; roughly 91% are singletons. Sequences were obtained from naive CD8+ T cells from PBMCs. All receptors come from a man aged 18 to 35 in good health. Some clones in this sample may be carry-over from other donors' samples.

The rearrangement links TRBV29-1 to TRBJ2-1, with 9 positions matching TRBD1. V trimming: 7 bases; J trimming: 8 bases; junction bases outside the gene matches: 9. The CDR3 totals 13 residues. The V gene's germline CDR1 is SQVTM and CDR2 ANQGSEA. The CDR3 region is CSGTGQGLDEQFF. CDR3 sequence (DNA): TGCAGCGGAACGGGACAGGGACTCGATGAGCAGTTCTTC.

J is TRBJ2-6 and V is TRBV9; TRBD1 aligns across 9 bases. Looked up from germline, CDR1 is SGDLS and CDR2 is YYNGEE. The V gene end was trimmed by 4 bases and the J gene end by 3 bases; junction bases not matched to a gene: 11. The CDR3 is 18 amino acids. In DNA, the CDR3 is TGTGCCAGCAGCACCCCGGGACAGGGAGTTAATGGGGCCAACGTCCTGACTTTC. This encodes CASSTPGQGVNGANVLTF.

The genes are TRBV9 and TRBJ2-1, with D maybe TRBD2 (6 bases). From germline, CDR1 is SGDLS and CDR2 YYNGEE. CDR3 length: 17 residues. Trimming took off 0 bases at V and 2 bases at J, with 15 bases between the two ends. The chain's CDR3 is CASSVEVLSGPYNEQFF. As DNA, the CDR3 is TGTGCCAGCAGCGTAGAGGTGCTTAGCGGACCCTACAATGAGCAGTTCTTC.

V usage is TRBV19 and J usage is TRBJ2-7, with D possibly being TRBD1 (5 bases). CDR1 and CDR2 from the germline V gene are LNHDA and SQIVND (reference sequence). Trimming shortened V by 3 bases and J by 3 bases, and 15 bases separated the two germline ends. CDR3 length: 15 residues. CDR3 sequence reads: CASSIFSDSLYEQYF. The CDR3 DNA is TGTGCCAGTAGTATTTTTAGTGACAGCCTCTACGAGCAGTACTTC.

A note on this clone: Without the conserved terminal phenylalanine or tryptophan, this CDR3 likely stems from a read error. The DNA is left out, because the CDR3 cannot be placed on it with certainty; the CDR3 is given as TCRdb lists it. The rearrangement uses TRBV27 and TRBJ2-7; the table's TRBD1 call for D was not verified on the DNA. Germline assignment: CDR1 MNHEY and CDR2 SMNVEV (reference sequence). Ends included, the CDR3 has 12 residues. CDR3 residues: CASSPPPGQGWI.

The chain employs TRBV10-3 and TRBJ2-7; TRBD1 might be the D (6 bases). Germline V CDR1 and CDR2: ENHRY, SYGVKD. Trimming shortened V by 2 bases and J by 5 bases, and 19 bases separated the two germline ends. This CDR3 contains 16 residues. CDR3 sequence: CAISEKIQGKFDEQYF. The CDR3 DNA is TGTGCCATCAGTGAGAAGATACAGGGAAAATTCGACGAGCAGTACTTC.

In nucleotides, the CDR3 is TGCGCCAGCAGCCAAGATAGGGGTGGCTACACCTTC. Translated: CASSQDRGGYTF. The genes are TRBV4-3 and TRBJ1-2; D is possibly TRBD1 (5 bases). This CDR3 is built from 12 residues. Germline assignment: CDR1 LGHNA and CDR2 YSLEER. V was cut by 0 bases and J by 7 bases, with 6 bases left in between.

The chain employs TRBV29-1 and TRBJ2-1; 13 positions agree with TRBD2. The ends lost 6 bases at V and 9 bases at J; junction bases unmatched: 8. The CDR3 totals 14 residues. Germline V gene lookup returns CDR1 SQVTM and CDR2 ANQGSEA. The CDR3: CSVSVGLAGVEQFF. The DNA of the CDR3 is TGCAGCGTCTCAGTAGGACTAGCGGGAGTTGAGCAGTTCTTC.

This clone was picked up a small number of times. In the same sample, other DNA sequences code for this CDR3. The chain employs TRBV28 and TRBJ2-7; D is unclear. The CDR3 is 11 residues long. The V and J ends lost 4 bases and 4 bases respectively, with 5 bases between them. Germline-derived CDR1 and CDR2 are MDHEN and SYDVKM. The chain's CDR3 is CASSWGYEQYF. DNA for the CDR3: TGTGCCAGCAGTTGGGGTTACGAGCAGTACTTC. Complete variable domain (other parts from reference TRBV28 and TRBJ2-7): DVKVTQSSRYLVKRTGEKVFLECVQDMDHENMFWYRQDPGLGLRLIYFSYDVKMKEKGDIPEGYSVSREKKERFSLILESASTNQTSMYLCASSWGYEQYFGPGTRLTVT.

The J gene is TRBJ1-1, the V gene TRBV9; 9 positions match TRBD1. Germline V gene data show CDR1 as SGDLS and CDR2 as YYNGEE. This CDR3 is 15 amino acids long. Trimming at V came to 4 bases and at J to 1 base, leaving 5 bases not matched to a gene. The CDR3, as DNA: TGTGCCAGCAGCCCTACAGGGGGCCCGAACACTGAAGCTTTCTTT. Translation: CASSPTGGPNTEAFF.

The chain uses TRBV7-7 and TRBJ2-5; D may be TRBD2 (5 bases). V dropped 5 bases and J dropped 5 bases, with 18 bases sitting between them. The length of the CDR3 is 15 residues. Germline V lookup: CDR1 SSHAT, CDR2 FNYEAQ (reference sequence). CDR3 sequence reads: CASSPNGELGETQYF. The DNA of the CDR3 is TGTGCCAGCAGCCCAAACGGGGAGCTTGGGGAGACCCAGTACTTC. Together with reference TRBV7-7 and TRBJ2-5, the CDR3 gives the full variable domain: GAGVSQSPRYKVTKRGQDVTLRCDPISSHATLYWYQQALGQGPEFLTYFNYEAQPDKSGLPSDRFSAERPEGSISTLTIQRTEQRDSAMYRCASSPNGELGETQYFGPGTRLLVL.

This sequence joins TRBV29-1 and TRBJ2-3; 13 nucleotides agree with TRBD2. The V and J ends lost 6 bases and 6 bases, in that order; junction bases with no gene match: 9. CDR1 and CDR2 from the germline V gene are SQVTM and ANQGSEA. The CDR3 has 15 amino acids. CDR3 residues: CSVARTSGRRDTQYF. CDR3 bases: TGCAGCGTGGCTAGGACTAGCGGGAGACGGGATACGCAGTATTTT.

This chain uses TRBV9 with TRBJ2-1; TRBD2 agrees at 9 bases. CDR1 is SGDLS and CDR2 is YYNGEE in the germline V gene. CDR3 length equals 16 residues. V shed 4 bases, J shed 0 bases, and the junction held 5 bases outside the gene matches. The CDR3 bases are TGTGCCAGCAGCAACGGACTAGCGAGCTCCTACAATGAGCAGTTCTTC. Protein: CASSNGLASSYNEQFF.

For this clone: Other DNA sequences in the same sample also yield this CDR3. V is TRBV7-9 and J is TRBJ2-7; 9 nucleotides line up with TRBD1. V shed 3 bases, J shed 1 base, and the junction held 4 bases outside the gene matches. This CDR3 contains 15 residues. In germline, CDR1 is SEHNR, CDR2 FQNEAQ (reference sequence). CDR3 loop: CASSFTGTGSYEQYF. The CDR3, as DNA: TGTGCCAGCAGCTTCACCGGGACAGGGTCCTACGAGCAGTACTTC.

The chain joins TRBV6-5 to TRBJ2-7; 10 nucleotides agree with TRBD2. The CDR3 covers 14 residues. CDR1 is MNHEY, CDR2 SVGAGI, per germline. V was clipped by 8 bases and J by 4 bases; unmatched bases: 8. The CDR3 nucleotides are TGTGCCAGCTCCAGCGGGAGGGCTTTGTACGAGCAGTACTTC. The encoded protein is CASSSGRALYEQYF.

The chain employs TRBV29-1 and TRBJ1-2; 9 bases align to TRBD1. Germline assignment: CDR1 SQVTM and CDR2 ANQGSEA. J lost 5 bases, V lost 3 bases, and 13 bases had no gene match. The CDR3 spans 16 residues. The CDR3 spells CSVEERDREAKYGYTF. The CDR3 nucleotides are TGCAGCGTTGAGGAGAGGGACAGGGAAGCAAAATATGGCTACACCTTC.

V usage is TRBV19 and J usage is TRBJ1-2; D is perhaps TRBD1 (5 bases). CDR1 LNHDA and CDR2 SQIVND come from the germline V gene (reference sequence). The CDR3 extends over 15 amino acids. Deletions cut 6 bases from V and 5 bases from J, with 19 bases between. This chain's CDR3 is CASSPDREFLYGYTF. Here the CDR3 DNA reads TGTGCCAGTAGCCCCGACAGAGAGTTTTTGTATGGCTACACCTTC.

This chain connects TRBV27 to TRBJ1-1; D remains unclear. In germline, CDR1 is MNHEY, CDR2 SMNVEV (reference sequence). The CDR3 sequence is 17 residues long. V lost 4 bases and J lost 1, with 19 bases in between. CDR3 in amino acids: CASSSHPSGPGNTEAFF. DNA of the CDR3: TGTGCCAGCAGTTCCCATCCGTCCGGGCCCGGGAACACTGAAGCTTTCTTT.

The rearrangement uses TRBV7-9 and TRBJ2-7; the match to TRBD2 covers 7 bases. The germline V gene encodes CDR1 SEHNR and CDR2 FQNEAQ (reference sequence). The CDR3 spans 19 residues. J lost 0 bases, V lost 6 bases, and 20 bases had no gene match. The CDR3 DNA reads as TGTGCCAGCAGTACACATAGCGGAGCGGGGATATCGTTCTCCTACGAGCAGTACTTC. Translating it yields CASSTHSGAGISFSYEQYF. Using reference TRBV7-9 and TRBJ2-7 for the parts outside the CDR3, the full variable domain is DTGVSQNPRHKITKRGQNVTFRCDPISEHNRLYWYRQTLGQGPEFLTYFQNEAQLEKSRLLSDRFSAERPKGSFSTLEIQRTEQGDSAMYLCASSTHSGAGISFSYEQYFGPGTRLTVT.

The rearrangement uses TRBV5-1 and TRBJ2-7; D is possibly TRBD1 (7 bases). This CDR3 has 15 amino acids. Germline V gives CDR1 SGHRS, CDR2 YFSETQ. V gave up 0 bases and J gave up 7 bases, with 17 bases separating them. The CDR3 nucleotides read TGCGCCAGCAGCTTGGGGAGGGGGCTACGATGGGAGCAGTACTTC. Translation gives CASSLGRGLRWEQYF.

This clone has a handful of counts. The chain has TRBV11-2 and TRBJ1-5; no clear D. The germline V gene encodes CDR1 SGHAT and CDR2 FQNNGV. Trimming pared 5 bases from V and 7 bases from J, leaving 12 bases between. The CDR3 extends over 13 amino acids. CDR3 DNA: TGTGCCAGCAGCCTGGGCCGGTTCCAGCCCCAGCATTTT. The encoded protein is CASSLGRFQPQHF.

The chain has TRBV28 and TRBJ2-7, with 10 nucleotides matching TRBD2. CDR1 and CDR2 (germline): MDHEN, SYDVKM. The CDR3 extends over 20 amino acids. V lost 6 bases and J lost 7; bases outside the gene matches: 27. CDR3 sequence: CASRTEREGPYFNPNSEQYF. The CDR3 DNA reads as TGTGCCAGCAGGACCGAGCGGGAGGGCCCATATTTTAACCCAAACTCTGAGCAGTACTTC.

The V and J genes are TRBV27 and TRBJ2-7; 11 bases fit TRBD1. CDR1 is MNHEY and CDR2 is SMNVEV in the germline V gene (reference sequence). The J segment lost 9 bases and the V segment lost 4 bases, leaving 8 bases of the junction unmatched. CDR3 size: 14 residues. In DNA, the CDR3 is TGTGCCAGCAGTTCCCGAGGACAGGGGGCGATGCAGTACTTC. It encodes CASSSRGQGAMQYF.

Details on this clone: This sample includes further DNA sequences coding for the same CDR3. This sequence joins TRBV5-6 and TRBJ2-7, with D hard to call. The CDR3 consists of 14 residues. With 0 bases removed from V and 2 bases from J, the gap between germline ends came to 9 bases. CDR1 is SGHDT, CDR2 YYEEEE, per germline. The CDR3 sequence: CASSLGGRPYEQYF. The CDR3 bases are TGTGCCAGCAGCTTGGGTGGCAGACCCTACGAGCAGTACTTC.

This rearrangement joins TRBV27 to TRBJ2-7; either TRBD1 or TRBD2 may fit D (7 bases each). V was shortened by 3 bases and J by 1 base, with 19 bases between the two germline ends. Germline V gene data show CDR1 as MNHEY and CDR2 as SMNVEV (reference sequence). The CDR3 spans 17 residues. The CDR3 reads CASSFLGRGGASYEQYF. CDR3 nucleotides: TGTGCCAGCAGTTTTTTGGGCAGGGGGGGGGCTTCCTACGAGCAGTACTTC.

J is TRBJ2-5 and V is TRBV5-1; D might be TRBD1 or TRBD2, each matching 6 bases. This CDR3 is 18 amino acids long. Deletions cut 3 bases from V and 5 bases from J, with 26 bases between. The germline gives CDR1 SGHRS, CDR2 YFSETQ. The CDR3 region has the DNA TGCGCCAGCAGCTGGGCGGCGAGGGAGGAAAGGGGGAAGGAGACCCAGTACTTC. The encoded protein is CASSWAAREERGKETQYF.

The chain recombines TRBV4-3 with TRBJ1-2; D ambiguous. This CDR3 comprises 16 residues. Trimming shortened V by 3 bases and J by 2 bases, and 16 bases separated the two germline ends. Germline assignment: CDR1 LGHNA and CDR2 YSLEER. CDR3 nucleotide sequence: TGCGCCAGCAGCCAGGTGCTTGATCCGAGGAACTATGGCTACACCTTC. It translates to CASSQVLDPRNYGYTF.

The chain uses TRBV9 and TRBJ2-1, with D possibly TRBD2 on 5 matching bases. This CDR3 is 15 amino acids long. Germline lookup yields CDR1 SGDLS and CDR2 YYNGEE. The V and J ends lost 4 bases and 4 bases respectively, with 15 bases between them. The CDR3 nucleotides read TGTGCCAGCAGCCCCGAGGCCGAGGGATACAATGAGCAGTTCTTC. Protein sequence: CASSPEAEGYNEQFF.

Comments on this clone: The sample holds other DNA sequences that translate to the same CDR3. The gene calls are TRBV28 and TRBJ2-7; D is ambiguous. V was trimmed by 5 bases and J by 2 bases, leaving 7 bases between them. The germline V gene has CDR1 MDHEN and CDR2 SYDVKM. This CDR3 contains 12 residues. For the CDR3, the DNA is TGTGCCAGCAGTGCCAGTGCCTACGAGCAGTACTTC. It yields the protein CASSASAYEQYF.

DNA of the CDR3: TGCGCCAGCAGCCTATGGACCTTCCGAGAGACCCAGTACTTC. Protein product: CASSLWTFRETQYF. The chain is built from TRBV5-1 and TRBJ2-5; D gene unclear. The V end lost 4 bases, the J end lost 4 bases, and 14 bases lay between the germline ends. Germline-derived CDR1 and CDR2 are SGHRS and YFSETQ. The CDR3 spans 14 residues.

The chain is built from TRBV2 and TRBJ2-7; D may be TRBD1 (8 bases). The V end lost 4 bases, the J end lost 4 bases, and 14 bases lay between the germline ends. Per the germline V gene, CDR1 is SNHLY and CDR2 is FYNNEI. This CDR3 has 14 residues. The chain's CDR3 is CASSVDRGGYEQYF. DNA of the CDR3: TGTGCCAGCAGTGTAGACAGGGGAGGGTACGAGCAGTACTTC.

This rearrangement joins TRBV7-9 to TRBJ2-1; 7 bases are shared with TRBD1. Germline V lookup: CDR1 SEHNR, CDR2 FQNEAQ (reference sequence). Trimming removed 4 bases from V and 6 bases from J; junction bases left unmatched: 6. This CDR3 has 14 amino acids. CDR3 in DNA: TGTGCCAGCAGCTGGTCCAGGGGGTTCAATGAGCAGTTCTTC. This gives the protein CASSWSRGFNEQFF.